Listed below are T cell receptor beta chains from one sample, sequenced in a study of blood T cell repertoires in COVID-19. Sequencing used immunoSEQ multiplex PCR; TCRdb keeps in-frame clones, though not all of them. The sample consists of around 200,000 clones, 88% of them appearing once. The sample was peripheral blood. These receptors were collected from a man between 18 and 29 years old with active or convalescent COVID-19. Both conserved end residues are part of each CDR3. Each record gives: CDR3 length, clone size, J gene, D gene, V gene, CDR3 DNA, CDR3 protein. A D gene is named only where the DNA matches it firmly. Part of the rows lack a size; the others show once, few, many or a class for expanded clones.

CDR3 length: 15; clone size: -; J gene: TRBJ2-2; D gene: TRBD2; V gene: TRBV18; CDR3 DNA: TGTGCCAGCTCACCAGACGGGAGGGTCACCGGGGAGCTGTTTTTT; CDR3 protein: CASSPDGRVTGELFF
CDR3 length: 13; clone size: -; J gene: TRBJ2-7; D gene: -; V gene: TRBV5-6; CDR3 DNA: TGTGCCAGCAGCTTTGGCAGGGTCTACGAGCAGTACTTC; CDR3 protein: CASSFGRVYEQYF
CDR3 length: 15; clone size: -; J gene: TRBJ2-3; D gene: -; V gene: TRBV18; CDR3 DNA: TGTGCCAGCTCACCAGGAGGGCTAGGCACAGATACGCAGTATTTT; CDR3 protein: CASSPGGLGTDTQYF
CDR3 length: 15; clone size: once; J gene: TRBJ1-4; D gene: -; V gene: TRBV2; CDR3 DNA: TGTGCCAGCAGGGTCGGGGACATAAATAATGAAAAACTGTTTTTT; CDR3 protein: CASRVGDINNEKLFF
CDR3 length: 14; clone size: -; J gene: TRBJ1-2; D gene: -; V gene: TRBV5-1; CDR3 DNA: TGCGCCAGCAGCCCCTACCGAGGAGACTATGGCTACACCTTC; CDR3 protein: CASSPYRGDYGYTF
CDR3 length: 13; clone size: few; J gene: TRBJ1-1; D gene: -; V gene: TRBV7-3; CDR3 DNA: TGTGCCAGCAGCTTAAACCGGGACACTGAAGCTTTCTTT; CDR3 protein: CASSLNRDTEAFF
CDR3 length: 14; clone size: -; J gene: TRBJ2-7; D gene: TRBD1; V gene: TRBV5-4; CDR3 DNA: TGTGCCAGCAGCCCGGGACAGGGGCGAGACGAGCAGTACTTC; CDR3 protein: CASSPGQGRDEQYF
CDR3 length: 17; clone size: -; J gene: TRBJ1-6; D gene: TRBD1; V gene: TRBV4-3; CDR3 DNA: TGCGCCAGCAGCCAAGACCCCGGGACAGGGGTTTATTCACCCCTCCACTTT; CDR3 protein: CASSQDPGTGVYSPLHF
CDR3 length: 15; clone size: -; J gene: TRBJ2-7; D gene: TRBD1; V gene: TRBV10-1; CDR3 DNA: TGCGCCAGCAGTGCCGGGACAGGGACTACCTACGAGCAGTACTTC; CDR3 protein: CASSAGTGTTYEQYF
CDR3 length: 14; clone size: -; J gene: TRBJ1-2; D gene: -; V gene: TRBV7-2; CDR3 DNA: TGTGCCAGCAGCGCGCCAGGGGTGAACTATGGCTACACCTTC; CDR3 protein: CASSAPGVNYGYTF
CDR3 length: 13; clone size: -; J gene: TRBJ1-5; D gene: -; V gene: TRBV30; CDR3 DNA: TGTGCCTGGAGTGAAGGGGGATCTGGACCCCAGCATTTT; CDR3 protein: CAWSEGGSGPQHF
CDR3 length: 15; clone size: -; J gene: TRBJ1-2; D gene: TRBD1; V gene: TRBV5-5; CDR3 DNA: TGTGCCAGCAGCCTGTACAGGGGGCAGAGCTATGGCTACACCTTC; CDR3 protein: CASSLYRGQSYGYTF
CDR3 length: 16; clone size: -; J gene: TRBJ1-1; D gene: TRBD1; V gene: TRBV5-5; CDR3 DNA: TGTGCCAGCAGCTTGCCAGGGGGCGAAATGTCCCGTGAAGCTTTCTTT; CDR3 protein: CASSLPGGEMSREAFF
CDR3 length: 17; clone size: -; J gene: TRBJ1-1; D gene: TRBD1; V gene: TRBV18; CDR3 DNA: TGTGCCAGCTCACGCAAAGGACAGGGGGCCATGAACACTGAAGCTTTCTTT; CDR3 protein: CASSRKGQGAMNTEAFF
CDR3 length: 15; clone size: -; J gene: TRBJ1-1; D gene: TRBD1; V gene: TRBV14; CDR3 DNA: TGTGCCAGCAGCCTAACGACAGGGTGGAACACTGAAGCTTTCTTT; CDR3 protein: CASSLTTGWNTEAFF
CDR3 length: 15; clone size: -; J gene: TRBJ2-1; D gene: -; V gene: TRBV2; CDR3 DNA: TGTGCCAGCAGTGAAATGGGACTTCGATACAATGAGCAGTTCTTC; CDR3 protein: CASSEMGLRYNEQFF
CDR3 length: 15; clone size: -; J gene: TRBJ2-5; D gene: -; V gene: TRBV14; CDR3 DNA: TGTGCCAGCAGCCCAAATCCGGGACACAAAGAGACCCAGTACTTC; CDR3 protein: CASSPNPGHKETQYF
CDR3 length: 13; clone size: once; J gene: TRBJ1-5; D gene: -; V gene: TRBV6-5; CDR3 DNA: TGTGCCAGCAGACCTGCGGGGGGTCAGCCCCAGCATTTT; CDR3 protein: CASRPAGGQPQHF
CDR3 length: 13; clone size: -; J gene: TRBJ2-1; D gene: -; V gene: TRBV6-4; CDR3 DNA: TGTGCCAGCAGTCGGACTTCCTACAATGAGCAGTTCTTC; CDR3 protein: CASSRTSYNEQFF
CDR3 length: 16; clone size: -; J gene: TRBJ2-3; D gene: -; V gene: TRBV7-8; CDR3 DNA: TGTGCCAGCAGCTTAGGACAGCTACCTAGCACAGATACGCAGTATTTT; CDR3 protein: CASSLGQLPSTDTQYF
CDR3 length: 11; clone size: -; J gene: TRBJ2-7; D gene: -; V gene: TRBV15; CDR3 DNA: TGTGCCACCAGAGGGGAATACGAGCAGTACTTC; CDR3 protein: CATRGEYEQYF
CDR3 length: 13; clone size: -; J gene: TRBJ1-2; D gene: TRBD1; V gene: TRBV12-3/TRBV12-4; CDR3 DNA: TGTGCCAGCAGTCCGGGACAGGGGTATGGCTACACCTTC; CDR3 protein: CASSPGQGYGYTF
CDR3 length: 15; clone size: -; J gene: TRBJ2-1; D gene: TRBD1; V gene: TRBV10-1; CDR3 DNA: TGCGCCAGCAGTGTACCCGGGACAGCATACAATGAGCAGTTCTTC; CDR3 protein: CASSVPGTAYNEQFF
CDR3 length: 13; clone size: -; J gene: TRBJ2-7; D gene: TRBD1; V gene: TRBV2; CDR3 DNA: TGTGCCAGCAGTGCCAGTTCAGGGGGCGAGCAGTACTTC; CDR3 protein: CASSASSGGEQYF
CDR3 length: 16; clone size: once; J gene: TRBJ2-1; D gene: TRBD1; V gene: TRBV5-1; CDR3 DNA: TGCGCCAGCAGCACACCGGGACAGGGCTCCTACAATGAGCAGTTCTTC; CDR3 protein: CASSTPGQGSYNEQFF
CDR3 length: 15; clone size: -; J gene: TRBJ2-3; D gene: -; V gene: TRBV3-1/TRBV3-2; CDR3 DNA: TGTGCCAGCAGCCGACTCTCCGTGGGTTTTGATACGCAGTATTTT; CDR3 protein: CASSRLSVGFDTQYF
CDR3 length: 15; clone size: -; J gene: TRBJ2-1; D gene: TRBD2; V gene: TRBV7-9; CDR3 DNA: TGTGCCAGCAGCGAATCTAGCGGGAGGGCCGTTGAGCAGTTCTTC; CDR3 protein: CASSESSGRAVEQFF
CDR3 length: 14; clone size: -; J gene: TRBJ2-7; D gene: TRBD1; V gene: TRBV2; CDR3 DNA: TGTGCCAGCACCTTCGACAGGGGCGACTACGAGCAGTACTTC; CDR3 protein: CASTFDRGDYEQYF
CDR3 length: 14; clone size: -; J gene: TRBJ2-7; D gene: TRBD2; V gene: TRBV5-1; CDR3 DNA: TGCGCCAGCAGCTTGGTAACGGGGGGGACGGAGCAGTACTTC; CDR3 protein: CASSLVTGGTEQYF
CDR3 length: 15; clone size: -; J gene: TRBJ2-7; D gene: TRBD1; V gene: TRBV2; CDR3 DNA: TGTGCCAGCAGTCCCGGACAGGGAGAGCCCTACGAGCAGTACTTC; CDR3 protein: CASSPGQGEPYEQYF
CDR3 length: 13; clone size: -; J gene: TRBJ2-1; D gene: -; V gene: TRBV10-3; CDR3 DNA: TGTGCCATCGGCGGTTTGAGTGGCAATGAGCAGTTCTTC; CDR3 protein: CAIGGLSGNEQFF
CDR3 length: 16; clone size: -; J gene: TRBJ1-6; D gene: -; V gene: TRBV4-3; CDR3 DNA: TGCGCCAGCAGCCACTACCGGGGGACCTATAATTCACCCCTCCACTTT; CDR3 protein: CASSHYRGTYNSPLHF
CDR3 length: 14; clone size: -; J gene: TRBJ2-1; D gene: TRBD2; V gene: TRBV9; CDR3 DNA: TGTGCCAGCAGCGCCCAAGCGGGGGGCTATGAGCAGTTCTTC; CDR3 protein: CASSAQAGGYEQFF
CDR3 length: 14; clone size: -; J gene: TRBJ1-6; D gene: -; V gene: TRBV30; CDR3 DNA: TGTGCCTGGAGTGTACGCAGGGCTAATTCACCCCTCCACTTT; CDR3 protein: CAWSVRRANSPLHF
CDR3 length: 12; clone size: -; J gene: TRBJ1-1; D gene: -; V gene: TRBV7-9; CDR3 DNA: TGTGCCAGCAGCCCTCGGGGTACTGAAGCTTTCTTT; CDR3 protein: CASSPRGTEAFF
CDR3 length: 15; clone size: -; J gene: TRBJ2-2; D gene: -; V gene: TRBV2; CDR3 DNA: TGTGCCAGCAGGCTTTTGGGGCGCGGCACCGGGGAGCTGTTTTTT; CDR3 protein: CASRLLGRGTGELFF
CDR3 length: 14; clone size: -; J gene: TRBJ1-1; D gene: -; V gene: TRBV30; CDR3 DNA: TGTGCCTGGAGTGTTGTCAACCCGGACACTGAAGCTTTCTTT; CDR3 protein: CAWSVVNPDTEAFF
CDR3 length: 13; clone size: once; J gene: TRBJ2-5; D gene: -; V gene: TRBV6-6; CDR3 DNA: TGTGCCAGCACCTTGGGACTCCCGGAGACCCAGTACTTC; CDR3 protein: CASTLGLPETQYF
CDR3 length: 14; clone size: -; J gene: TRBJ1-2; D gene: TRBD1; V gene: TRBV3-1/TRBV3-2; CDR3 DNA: TGTGCCAGCAGCCCAAACAGGGGGCCAGGTGGCTACACCTTC; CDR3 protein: CASSPNRGPGGYTF
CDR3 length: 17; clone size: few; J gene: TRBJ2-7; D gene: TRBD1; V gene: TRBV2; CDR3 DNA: TGTGCCAGCAGCGGGACAGGGGGCCTCCTAGGTGGCTACGAGCAGTACTTC; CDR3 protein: CASSGTGGLLGGYEQYF
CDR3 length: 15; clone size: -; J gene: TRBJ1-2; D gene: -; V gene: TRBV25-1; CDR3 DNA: TGTGCCAGCAGTGATCTTCAACAGGCTAACTATGGCTACACCTTC; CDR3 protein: CASSDLQQANYGYTF
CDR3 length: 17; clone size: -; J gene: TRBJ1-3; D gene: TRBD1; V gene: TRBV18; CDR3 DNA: TGTGCCAGCTCAAGCCGAACAGGGGAAATCTCTGGAAACACCATATATTTT; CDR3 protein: CASSSRTGEISGNTIYF
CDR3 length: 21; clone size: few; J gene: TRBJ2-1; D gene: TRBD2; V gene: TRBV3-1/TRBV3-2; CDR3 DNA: TGTGCCAGCAGCCCGACTAGCGGGGGGCCTTATTTAAGACGCTCCTACAATGAGCAGTTCTTC; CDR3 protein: CASSPTSGGPYLRRSYNEQFF
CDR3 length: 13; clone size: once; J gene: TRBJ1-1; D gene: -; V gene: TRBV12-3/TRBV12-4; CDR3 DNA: TGTGCCAGCAACCCGGGGGGGATCACTGAAGCTTTCTTT; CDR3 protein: CASNPGGITEAFF
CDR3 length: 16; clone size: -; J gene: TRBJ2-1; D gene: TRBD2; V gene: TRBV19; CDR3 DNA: TGTGCCAGTAGTATAGACGGGACTAGCGGCTACAATGAGCAGTTCTTC; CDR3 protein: CASSIDGTSGYNEQFF
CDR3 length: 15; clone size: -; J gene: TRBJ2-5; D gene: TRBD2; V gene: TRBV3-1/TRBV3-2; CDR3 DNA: TGTGCCAGCAGCCAAGTATCTAGCGGGAGCGAGACCCAGTACTTC; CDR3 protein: CASSQVSSGSETQYF
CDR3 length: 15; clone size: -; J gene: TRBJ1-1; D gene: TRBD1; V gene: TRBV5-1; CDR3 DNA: TGCGCCAGCAGCACGGGACAGCCTGTAAACACTGAAGCTTTCTTT; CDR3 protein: CASSTGQPVNTEAFF
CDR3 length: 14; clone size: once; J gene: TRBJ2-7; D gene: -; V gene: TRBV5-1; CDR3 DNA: TGCGCCAGCAGCTTCACAGCTTCCACCTACGAGCAGTACTTC; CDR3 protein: CASSFTASTYEQYF
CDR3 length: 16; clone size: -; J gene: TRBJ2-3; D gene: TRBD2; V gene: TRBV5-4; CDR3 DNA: TGTGCCAGCAGCTTAGGCAGCGGGAGTGATTCAGATACGCAGTATTTT; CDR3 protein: CASSLGSGSDSDTQYF
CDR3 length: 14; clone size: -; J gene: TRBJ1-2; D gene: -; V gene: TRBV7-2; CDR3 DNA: TGTGCCAGCAGCTTGCCGACGGGGTTCGATGGCTACACCTTC; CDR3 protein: CASSLPTGFDGYTF
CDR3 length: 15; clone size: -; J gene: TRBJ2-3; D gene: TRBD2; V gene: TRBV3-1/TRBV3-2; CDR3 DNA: TGTGCCACCCGGGGACTAGCGGAAGGAGGAGATACGCAGTATTTT; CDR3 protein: CATRGLAEGGDTQYF
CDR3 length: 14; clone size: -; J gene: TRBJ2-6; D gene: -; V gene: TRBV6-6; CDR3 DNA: TGTGCCAGCAACCCAGGTACTGGGGCCAACGTCCTGACTTTC; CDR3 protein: CASNPGTGANVLTF